These 15 T cell receptor beta chains originate from one sample sequenced in a study of radiation and T cells in renal cell carcinoma. Time point in this sample: baseline pretreatment blood. The treatment was: 15 Gy SBRT to primary tumor, nephrectomy 4 weeks later. Produced via immunoSEQ multiplex PCR; TCRdb's table is partial and in-frame only. The profile covers about 130,000 clones, with more than 70% appearing a single time and 12% taken by the ten largest. Material: blood, obtained from a patient whose treatment included radiotherapy and nephrectomy. The receptor set was obtained from a woman in her forties or fifties with renal cell carcinoma.

The CDR3 DNA reads TGTGCCAGTAGTATGGAGTCATCTACTGGGGAGCAGTTCTTC. This translates into CASSMESSTGEQFF. The chain recombines TRBV19 with TRBJ2-1; D unclear. Deletions cut 3 bases from V and 10 bases from J, with 16 bases between. The CDR3 totals 14 residues. Germline CDR1 LNHDA, CDR2 SQIVND (reference sequence).

The rearrangement uses TRBV19 and TRBJ2-2; D is perhaps TRBD1 or TRBD2 (5 bases each). This CDR3 region has 14 residues. In germline, CDR1 is LNHDA, CDR2 SQIVND (reference sequence). V shed 11 bases and J shed 2 bases, with 15 bases lying between them. CDR3 amino acids: CASKGTANTGELFF. For the CDR3, the DNA is TGTGCCTCAAAAGGGACGGCAAACACCGGGGAGCTGTTTTTT.

The V call is TRBV7-9, the J call TRBJ1-2, with D maybe TRBD1 (5 bases). The V end lost 1 base, the J end lost 8 bases, and 23 bases lay between the germline ends. CDR3 length: 17 residues. Per the germline V gene, CDR1 is SEHNR and CDR2 is FQNEAQ (reference sequence). The CDR3 nucleotides are TGTGCCAGCAGCTTAGACAGTCTGGGGACCTCTTGGTCGGGCTACACCTTC. This codes for CASSLDSLGTSWSGYTF.

The genes are TRBV2 and TRBJ2-3; TRBD2 agrees at 7 bases. V shed 7 bases and J 10 bases; nucleotides not matched to a gene: 5. Germline CDR1 is SNHLY and CDR2 is FYNNEI. The CDR3 spans 11 residues. Here the CDR3 reads CASTLSGAQYF. For the CDR3, the DNA is TGTGCCAGCACTCTAAGCGGGGCGCAGTATTTT.

In its sample, this clone was seen once. This rearrangement joins TRBV2 to TRBJ1-4; the D gene is possibly TRBD1 (5 bases). CDR1 SNHLY and CDR2 FYNNEI come from the germline V gene. The length of the CDR3 is 15 residues. The germline V and J ends were trimmed by 2 bases and 5 bases, with 12 bases remaining between them. The DNA for the CDR3 is TGTGCCAGCAGTGAAAGGGGCAGGTCAAATGAAAAACTGTTTTTT. This codes for CASSERGRSNEKLFF.

The rearrangement joins TRBV4-3 to TRBJ2-7; TRBD2 aligns across 10 bases. The V gene end was trimmed by 2 bases and the J gene end by 2 bases; junction bases not matched to a gene: 3. This CDR3 is 15 amino acids long. Germline CDR1 LGHNA, CDR2 YSLEER. The CDR3 sequence is CASSQSSGGTYEQYF. The CDR3 DNA reads as TGCGCCAGCAGCCAATCTAGCGGGGGAACCTACGAGCAGTACTTC.

The chain combines TRBV6-5 with TRBJ1-6; D gene unclear. Deletions cut 5 bases from V and 10 bases from J, with 15 bases between. This CDR3 comprises 14 residues. Germline V lookup: CDR1 MNHEY, CDR2 SVGAGI. CDR3 loop: CASSQRIYSSPLHF. The CDR3 DNA reads TGTGCCAGCAGTCAGAGGATTTATAGCTCACCCCTCCACTTT.

Comments on this clone: The junction differs from germline at one of its ends, possibly a read error. The chain links TRBV30 to TRBJ1-2; D may be TRBD1 (6 bases). The CDR3 covers 15 residues. From germline, CDR1 is GTSNPN and CDR2 SVGIG (reference sequence). This CDR3 is CVWSVRRQADSGYTF. In nucleotides, the CDR3 is TGTGTCTGGAGTGTCCGGAGACAGGCTGACAGTGGCTACACCTTC.

For the CDR3, the DNA is TGTGCCAGCAGCACGCAATCAGGGGGAAGGGGAGATACGCAGTATTTT. Translated, it gives CASSTQSGGRGDTQYF. J is TRBJ2-3 and V is TRBV5-6, with 7 bases fitting TRBD1. CDR1 is SGHDT, CDR2 YYEEEE, per germline. CDR3 length: 16 residues. J gave up 5 bases and V 4 bases, and 13 bases lay outside the gene matches.

The chain combines TRBV29-1 with TRBJ1-1; tentatively, D is TRBD1 (6 bases). The CDR3 is made up of 13 amino acids. Germline-derived CDR1 and CDR2 are SQVTM and ANQGSEA. V lost 5 bases and J 1 base, leaving 11 bases between the germline ends. Written as DNA, the CDR3 is TGCAGCGTTAGAGGGGGACCGAACACTGAAGCTTTCTTT. Protein product: CSVRGGPNTEAFF. The entire variable domain, with the rest obtained from reference TRBV29-1 and TRBJ1-1, is as follows: SAVISQKPSRDICQRGTSLTIQCQVDSQVTMMFWYRQQPGQSLTLIATANQGSEATYESGFVIDKFPISRPNLTFSTLTVSNMSPEDSSIYLCSVRGGPNTEAFFGQGTRLTVV.

DNA of the CDR3: TGTGCCAGCAGCCCCATAGCGGGGCAACCGAACACCGGGGAGCTGTTTTTT. This translates into CASSPIAGQPNTGELFF. The chain recombines TRBV11-2 with TRBJ2-2; the match to TRBD2 covers 8 bases. J gave up 0 bases and V 5 bases, and 8 bases lay outside the gene matches. Per the germline V gene, CDR1 is SGHAT and CDR2 is FQNNGV. This CDR3 is built from 17 residues.

This chain connects TRBV5-5 to TRBJ1-3, with D maybe TRBD1 (5 bases). Trimming cost V 0 bases and J 4 bases, with 14 bases left between them. The germline CDR1 and CDR2 sequences are SGHKS and YYEKEE (reference sequence). The CDR3 consists of 16 residues. The CDR3 nucleotides are TGTGCCAGCAGCTTGGAGGGAGGGACGTTCGGAAACACCATATATTTT. Protein product: CASSLEGGTFGNTIYF.

The chain combines TRBV10-1 with TRBJ2-6; D not certain. The CDR3 covers 13 residues. CDR1 and CDR2 from the germline V gene are WNHNN and SYGVQD (reference sequence). The ends were cut back, 6 bases at V and 0 bases at J, with 3 bases in the middle. In DNA form, the CDR3 reads TGCGCCAGCAGCAGCTCTGGGGCCAACGTCCTGACTTTC. It yields the protein CASSSSGANVLTF.

The chain uses TRBV7-9 and TRBJ2-7; 11 positions agree with TRBD1. The V gene's germline CDR1 is SEHNR and CDR2 FQNEAQ (reference sequence). This CDR3 has 15 residues. J was trimmed by 4 bases and V by 5 bases; bases with no gene match: 7. The CDR3 sequence: CASSEPGQGGYEQYF. DNA for the CDR3: TGTGCCAGCAGCGAACCGGGACAGGGGGGGTACGAGCAGTACTTC.

This chain links TRBV6-6 with TRBJ1-4, with unresolved D. Germline CDR1 is MNHNY and CDR2 is SVGAGI (reference sequence). V lost 3 bases to trimming and J lost 6 bases, with 11 bases between them. The CDR3 sequence is 14 residues long. The CDR3 protein is CASSYRLRDEKLFF. DNA for the CDR3: TGTGCCAGCAGTTATCGTCTTCGCGATGAAAAACTGTTTTTT.